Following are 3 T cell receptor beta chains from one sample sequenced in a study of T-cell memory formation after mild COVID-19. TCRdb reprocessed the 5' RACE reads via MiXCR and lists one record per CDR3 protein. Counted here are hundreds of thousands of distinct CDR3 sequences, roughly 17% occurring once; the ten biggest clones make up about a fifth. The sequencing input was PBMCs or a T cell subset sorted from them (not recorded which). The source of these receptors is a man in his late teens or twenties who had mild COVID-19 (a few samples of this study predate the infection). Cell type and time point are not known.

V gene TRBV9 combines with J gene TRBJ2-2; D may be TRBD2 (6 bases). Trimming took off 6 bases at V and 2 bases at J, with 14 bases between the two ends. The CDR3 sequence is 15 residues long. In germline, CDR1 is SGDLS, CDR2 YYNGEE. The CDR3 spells CASKFSGTNTGELFF. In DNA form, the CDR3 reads TGTGCCAGCAAATTTTCCGGGACTAACACCGGGGAGCTGTTTTTT. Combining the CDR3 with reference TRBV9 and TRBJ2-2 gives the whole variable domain DSGVTQTPKHLITATGQRVTLRCSPRSGDLSVYWYQQSLDQGLQFLIQYYNGEERAKGNILERFSAQQFPDLHSELNLSSLELGDSALYFCASKFSGTNTGELFFGEGSRLTVL.

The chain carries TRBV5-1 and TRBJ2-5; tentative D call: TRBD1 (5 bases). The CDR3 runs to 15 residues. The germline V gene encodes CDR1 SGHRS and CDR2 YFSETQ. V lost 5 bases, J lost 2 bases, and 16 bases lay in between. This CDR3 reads CASSWGPTSQETQYF. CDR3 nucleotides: TGCGCCAGCAGTTGGGGCCCGACGTCACAAGAGACCCAGTACTTC.

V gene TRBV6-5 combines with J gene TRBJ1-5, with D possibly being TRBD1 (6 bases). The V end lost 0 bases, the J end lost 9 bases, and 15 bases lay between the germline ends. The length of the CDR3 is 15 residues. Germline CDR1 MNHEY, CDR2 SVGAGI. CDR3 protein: CASSYSGAGPWPQHF. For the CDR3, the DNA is TGTGCCAGCAGTTACTCGGGGGCAGGGCCTTGGCCCCAGCATTTT.